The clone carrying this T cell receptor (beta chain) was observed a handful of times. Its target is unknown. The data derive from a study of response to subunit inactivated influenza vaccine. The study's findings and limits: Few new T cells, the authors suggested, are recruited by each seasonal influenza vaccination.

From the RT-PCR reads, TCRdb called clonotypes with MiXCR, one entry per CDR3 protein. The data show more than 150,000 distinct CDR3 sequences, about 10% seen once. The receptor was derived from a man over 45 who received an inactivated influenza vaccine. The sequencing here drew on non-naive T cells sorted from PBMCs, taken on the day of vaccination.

Here the CDR3 DNA reads TGTGCCAGCAGACCTCCGTCTTTGCACAACCTACGCTACGAGCAGTACTTC. It translates to CASRPPSLHNLRYEQYF. The V call is TRBV28, the J call TRBJ2-7; D remains ambiguous. The CDR3 loop spans 17 amino acids. The V end was cut by 6 bases, the J end by 3 bases, with 24 bases between. Germline V gene sequence: CDR1 MDHEN, CDR2 SYDVKM.